A single sample is the source of the 5 T cell receptor beta chains below, sequenced in a study of T cell repertoires in cytomegalovirus infection. Each CDR3 protein gets one entry after TCRdb re-called the reads with MiXCR. The sample yields some 590,000 distinct CDR3 sequences, under 45% seen once. Their antigens are not known. The specimen comprised cultured PBMCs, sampled from culture after CMV antigen stimulation. The source is a human donor in good health (CMV status not recorded). Some clones in this sample may be carry-over from other donors' samples.

The rearrangement joins TRBV2 to TRBJ1-5, with 8 nucleotides matching TRBD1. V shed 1 base, J shed 3 bases, and the junction held 5 bases outside the gene matches. Germline V lookup: CDR1 SNHLY, CDR2 FYNNEI. This CDR3 is built from 16 residues. The CDR3, as DNA: TGTGCCAGCAGTGAAGGAGGACAGGGCTTCAATCAGCCCCAGCATTTT. This codes for CASSEGGQGFNQPQHF.

There are a few counts of this clonotype. The chain links TRBV7-2 to TRBJ2-5; TRBD2 aligns across 7 bases. Germline V CDR1 and CDR2: SGHTA, FQGNSA. This CDR3 is 12 amino acids long. This CDR3 is CASAGDGETQYF. Written as DNA, the CDR3 is TGTGCTTCGGCGGGAGACGGGGAGACCCAGTACTTC.

This chain joins TRBV19 and TRBJ2-4; the D is unclear. Germline loops: CDR1 LNHDA, CDR2 SQIVND (reference sequence). The CDR3 has 13 residues. V was clipped by 3 bases and J by 6 bases, with 9 bases between them. In DNA form, the CDR3 reads TGTGCCAGTAGTATTAGTACGGGAAACATTCAGTACTTC. Amino acids: CASSISTGNIQYF.

The V and J genes are TRBV7-6 and TRBJ2-2; TRBD1 is a possible D gene (6 bases). Per the germline V gene, CDR1 is SGHVS and CDR2 is FNYEAQ. CDR3 length: 14 amino acids. V dropped 5 bases and J dropped 6 bases, with 13 bases sitting between them. In DNA, the CDR3 is TGTGCCAGCAGCCTCTACACAGGGTCCGGGGAGCTGTTTTTT. Its translation is CASSLYTGSGELFF.

In DNA, the CDR3 is TGTGCCAGCAGTTTGGCGCTAGCGGGAGGTTCGTCAGATACGCAGTATTTT. Translating it yields CASSLALAGGSSDTQYF. The chain links TRBV27 to TRBJ2-3, with 11 positions matching TRBD2. J lost 4 bases, V lost 3 bases, and 9 bases had no gene match. The CDR3 has 17 amino acids. Germline V lookup: CDR1 MNHEY, CDR2 SMNVEV (reference sequence).